This TCR beta chain was captured in a study of blood T cells in healthy people across ages. Broader study findings: Diversity was higher, and naive CD4+ cells more numerous, in long-lived donors than in aged donors.

Using a J-beta primer mix together with a sample-barcoded 5' primer, a second PCR was run for roughly 6 to 11 cycles. A single record per CDR3 protein comes from TCRdb applying MiXCR to the 5' RACE reads. The table has around 700,000 distinct CDR3 sequences, about 25% seen once; the top ten hold 8% to 10%. Healthy Caucasian individuals from Russia aged roughly 6 to 100 were enrolled as donors. Each donor gave roughly 9.8 milliliters of peripheral blood. The CDR3 is 10 residues long. Trimming took off 7 bases at V and 10 bases at J, with 11 bases between the two ends. Germline assignment: CDR1 SQVTM and CDR2 ANQGSEA. This clonotype was found a few times. The antigen is unknown. These same records also appear under a second study, on T cells of mothers and their children. That work contributes: No persistent microchimeric T cell clones were detected at around 100 clones per million clonotypes sensitivity.

Sample: blood. This sequence originates from a boy aged 5-17 years in good health. The rearrangement links TRBV29-1 to TRBJ2-1; D is unclear. CDR3 in DNA: TGCAGCGCTCTCAAAGAGGAGCAGTTCTTC. Translating gives CSALKEEQFF.